This T cell receptor (beta chain) was obtained from a study of CD4+ T cells in melanoma. Produced via immunoSEQ multiplex PCR; TCRdb's table is partial and in-frame only. The sample comprises fewer than 20,000 clones, 83% of which are singletons, and around 4.7% rests with the top ten. This clone has only a few counts. Specimen: cells from a culture (not recorded whether cultured in vitro). The receptor comes from a human donor with melanoma.

The CDR3, as DNA: TGTGCCAGCAGCTTTGATCCGGTTTCGAGCGGCTACACCTTC. Its protein product is CASSFDPVSSGYTF. The genes are TRBV5-5 and TRBJ1-2, with no clear D. CDR1 and CDR2 (germline): SGHKS, YYEKEE (reference sequence). V was clipped by 2 bases and J by 8 bases, with 16 bases between them. CDR3 length: 14 amino acids.